Here is one TCR beta chain with its context. Its matching antigen is unknown. The sample is drawn from a study of T-cell reconstitution after alpha-beta-depleted transplantation in children. Study results and caveats: Approximately two months post-transplant, alpha-beta T cells reportedly originated from several hundred expanded graft clones.

Trimming cost V 1 base and J 2 bases, with 14 bases left between them. The CDR3 covers 15 residues. CDR1 is SQVTM and CDR2 is ANQGSEA in the germline V gene. Preparation of the TCRbeta library was carried out with unique molecular identifiers. TCRdb independently ran MiXCR on the PCR reads; one entry per CDR3 protein. This sample has hundreds of thousands of distinct CDR3 sequences; more than 15% occur once, and the top ten carry 43%. This TCR was sampled from a male patient between 2 and 10 years old who had a stem cell transplant for acute lymphoblastic leukemia, so the T cells may come from the graft donor. Specimen: PBMCs, mostly from graft donor cells, collected 360 days after TCRalphabeta/CD19-depleted stem cell transplant. The chain has TRBV29-1 and TRBJ1-1; a possible D gene is TRBD1 (5 bases). This chain's CDR3 is CSVEVRGRGNTEAFF. The CDR3 DNA reads as TGCAGCGTTGAAGTCCGGGGAAGGGGAAACACTGAAGCTTTCTTT.